Described below is a single T cell receptor (beta chain) sequence and its context. The antigen remains undetermined. Within the ViraFEST assay, antigen-specific CD4+ T cells underwent expansion with viral peptide pools prior to sequencing. Culture proceeded for approximately 10 days, and CD4+ T cells were then isolated. No vaccinee had earlier SARS-CoV-2 infection, and nucleocapsid antibodies were negative. The data originate from a study of vaccination effects on CD4 cells after COVID-19. Study-level findings and limits: Clones of infection and vaccine origin contracted markedly late after vaccination.

TCRdb keeps only in-frame clones here, not all; method: immunoSEQ multiplex PCR. This table has roughly 41,000 clones, 66% appearing once. The V and J ends lost 4 bases and 8 bases, in that order; junction bases with no gene match: 4. This CDR3 has 13 residues. Per the germline V gene, CDR1 is SSHAT and CDR2 is FNYEAQ (reference sequence). This chain uses TRBV7-7 with TRBJ2-1; 8 bases agree with TRBD1. The source was CD4+ T cells from PBMCs cultured with HCoV-OC43 spike peptides, collected before COVID-19 vaccination. Subset specified: HCoV-OC43 spike overlapping peptide pool stimulation. This receptor was obtained from a human donor who received a COVID-19 vaccine. CDR3 in amino acids: CASSSQGADEQFF. The CDR3 DNA reads as TGTGCCAGCAGCTCGCAGGGGGCGGATGAGCAGTTCTTC.